This T cell receptor (beta chain) was obtained from a study of blood T cell repertoires in COVID-19. The CDR3 contains 14 residues. The V gene lost 2 bases and the J gene lost 6 bases, with 13 bases spanning the gap. Germline CDR1 MNHEY, CDR2 SVGAGI. Authors' analysis steps: Nucleated cell number was recorded as an estimate derived from reference gene primer amplification. Method: immunoSEQ multiplex PCR; TCRdb's copy keeps in-frame clones and lacks some. V and J calls plus clone size are reproduced from that table; the DNA served to infer D and trimming. The table records roughly 120,000 clones, 90% of them present only once.

Source material: peripheral blood. The receptor's source is a woman aged 50 to 60 with acute or convalescent COVID-19. The rearrangement uses TRBV6-5 and TRBJ1-1, with D hard to call. The CDR3 bases are TGTGCCAGCAGTTACGCGGGTTCGGGATCTGAAGCTTTCTTT. It yields the protein CASSYAGSGSEAFF.